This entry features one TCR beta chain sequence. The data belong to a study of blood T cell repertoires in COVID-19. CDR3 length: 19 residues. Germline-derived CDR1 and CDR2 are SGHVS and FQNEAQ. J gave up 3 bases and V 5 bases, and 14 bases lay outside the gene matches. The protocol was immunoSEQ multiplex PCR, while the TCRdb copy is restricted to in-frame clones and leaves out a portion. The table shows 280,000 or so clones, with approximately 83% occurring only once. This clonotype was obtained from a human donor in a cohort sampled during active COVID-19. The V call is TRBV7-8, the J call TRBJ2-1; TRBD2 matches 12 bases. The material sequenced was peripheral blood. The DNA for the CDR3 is TGTGCCAGCAGCCAACCTAGAGAGACTAGCGGGAGAGACTACAATGAGCAGTTCTTC. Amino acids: CASSQPRETSGRDYNEQFF.